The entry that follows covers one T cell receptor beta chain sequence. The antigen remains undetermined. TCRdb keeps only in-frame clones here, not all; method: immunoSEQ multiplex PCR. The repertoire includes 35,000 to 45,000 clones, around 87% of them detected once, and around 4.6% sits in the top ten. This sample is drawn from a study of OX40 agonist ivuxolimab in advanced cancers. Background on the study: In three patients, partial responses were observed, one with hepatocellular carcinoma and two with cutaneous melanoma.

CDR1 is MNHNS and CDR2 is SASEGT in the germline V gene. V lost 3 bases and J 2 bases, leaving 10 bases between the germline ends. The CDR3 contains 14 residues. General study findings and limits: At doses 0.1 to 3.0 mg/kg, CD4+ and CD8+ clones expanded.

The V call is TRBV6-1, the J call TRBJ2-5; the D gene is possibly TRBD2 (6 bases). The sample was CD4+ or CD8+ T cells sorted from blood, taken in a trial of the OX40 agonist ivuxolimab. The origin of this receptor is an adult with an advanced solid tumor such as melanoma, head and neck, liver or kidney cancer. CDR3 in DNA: TGTGCCAGCAGTGAGTCAGGGAGGCAAGAGACCCAGTACTTC. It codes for CASSESGRQETQYF.